The T cell receptor (beta chain) described here comes from a study of siplizumab effects on memory and regulatory T cells (dated by TCRdb to about 2019). Context from the whole study: The study examined how the anti-CD2 antibody siplizumab affects alloreactive T-cell subsets in allogeneic mixed lymphocyte reactions built from human PBMCs.

Sorted unstimulated T cells and proliferating T cells recovered from mixed lymphocyte reactions underwent TCRbeta CDR3 sequencing. Fresh whole blood from around eleven HLA-typed healthy donors served as the source for isolating PBMCs. Regarding this clone: Its antigen is still unknown. No quality values exist for individual bases; no much larger clone is one base distant.

Libraries came from the immunoSEQ multiplex PCR assay. Approximately 100,000 TCR templates per sample were assayed on the deep sequencing platform. Genomic DNA extracted from sorted T cells was used for TCRbeta CDR3 sequencing. In the original analysis: The R programming language was used for clonal analysis of the TCRbeta CDR3 data. Alloreactive CD4+ and CD8+ clones were identified by comparing unstimulated samples to CFSE-low samples taken after the reaction. Alloreactive CD4+ clones were assigned to regulatory or non-regulatory origin by matching sequences to sorted unstimulated Treg and non-Treg repertoires. TCRdb limited this immuneACCESS table to in-frame rearrangements with V and J called. A share of clones is missing; checked studies link under half to unresolved V genes, and the rest is unexplained. V, J and clone size are those of that table, while D and trimming were read from the DNA. In all, the sample holds roughly 60,000 clones, and about 92% of those were seen once. 30% to 40% of the sample rests with the top ten.

What the research found in general, with its limitations: Unstimulated naive T cells appeared more diverse than memory T cells, and naive cells seemed to contribute substantially to the alloresponse. The cumulative frequency of alloreactive sequences traceable to unstimulated CD4+ memory T cells was significantly reduced by siplizumab. Whether proliferating Tregs from siplizumab cultures were suppressive was not functionally confirmed. Among mappable alloreactive CD4+ clones, the Treg-derived fraction averaged approximately 66% with siplizumab versus around 27% in control reactions. Roughly 80-95% of proliferating CD4+ or CD8+ clones could not be assigned a naive or memory phenotype. Sequences below about 10^-5 frequency were poorly captured, so only a minor fraction of alloreactive clones could be mapped to unstimulated subsets.

Its CDR3 holds 11 amino acids, cysteine through phenylalanine. Of the read, only the CDR3 DNA is kept; its 33 bases are in frame from base 1. The germline V gene encodes CDR1 SGHVS and CDR2 FQNEAQ. V sheds 7 bases and J sheds 5 bases, leaving 9 bases between their ends. Sequencing was carried out using CD8+ T cells sorted from blood. The chain was built from TRBV7-8 and TRBJ2-7, with the D segment identity uncertain. The receptor was isolated from a human donor in good health. The encoded CDR3 is CASNNNDEQYF. DNA sequence: TGTGCCAGCAACAACAACGACGAGCAGTACTTC.